The rows below give T cell receptor beta chains drawn from one sample of a study of identical twins. MiXCR, run by TCRdb on the 5' RACE reads, gives a single entry per CDR3 protein. The table has about 790,000 distinct CDR3 sequences, roughly 18% seen once. This sample was also put to use in a study of T cells expressing NK-cell markers.

Sequencing was performed on PBMCs. Receptor source: a woman between 18 and 29 years old in good health. Both conserved end residues are part of each CDR3. Clone size is stated in some rows and not others, as once, few, many or a class when expanded.

>13|few|TRBV11-2
CASSLRVLDGYTF
>14|NA|TRBV6-2/TRBV6-3
CASSYLTVNTEAFF
>17|NA|TRBV20-1
CSARVAGGVSGANVLTF
>14|few|TRBV20-1
CSAPSSGHKETQYF
>16|NA|TRBV18
CASSPWGTSGKNEQFF
>14|NA|TRBV7-2
CASRGRVGVQPQHF
>16|NA|TRBV15
CATSRGGVAGVETQYF
>16|NA|TRBV27
CASSPTGLFFTDTQYF
>13|NA|TRBV20-1
CSASLLVQETQYF
>15|NA|TRBV7-2
CASSLWGRGGDTIYF
>16|NA|TRBV9
CASSPRTGTNTGELFF
>12|few|TRBV6-5
CASSETPYGYTF
>14|NA|TRBV12-3/TRBV12-4
CASSSQGRFYGYTF
>15|NA|TRBV10-3
CAISFSGQGAAEAFF
>12|NA|TRBV7-2
CASSLWGAEAFF
>15|few|TRBV6-5
CASSYSRGGGDTQYF
>15|few|TRBV7-2
CASSVNPAANQPQHF
>12|NA|TRBV5-1
CASSLIGGEQYF
>14|NA|TRBV9
CASSVYRGNNEQFF
>14|NA|TRBV11-3
CASSLDGRSGELFF
>14|NA|TRBV10-3
CAISFGTSNQPQHF
>15|NA|TRBV29-1
CSVVGLADVADTQYF
>16|many|TRBV12-3/TRBV12-4
CASSPRLAGEGETQYF
>16|NA|TRBV6-5
CASSWGPAPLGYGYTF
>12|many|TRBV20-1
CSASGIQETQYF
>12|NA|TRBV7-9
CASKAGNTEAFF
>13|many|TRBV7-3
CASSLISGETQYF
>15|many|TRBV18
CASSPADRGVHEQYF